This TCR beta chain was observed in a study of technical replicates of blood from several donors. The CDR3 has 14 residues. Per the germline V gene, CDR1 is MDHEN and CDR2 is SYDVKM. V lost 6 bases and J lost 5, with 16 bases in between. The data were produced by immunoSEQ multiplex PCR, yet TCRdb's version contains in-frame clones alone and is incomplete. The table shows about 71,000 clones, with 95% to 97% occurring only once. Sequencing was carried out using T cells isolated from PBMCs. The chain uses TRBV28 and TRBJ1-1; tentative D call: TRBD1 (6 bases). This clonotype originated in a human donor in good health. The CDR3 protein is CASSTEITGTEAFF. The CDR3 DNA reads TGTGCCAGCAGCACAGAGATAACAGGGACTGAAGCTTTCTTT.